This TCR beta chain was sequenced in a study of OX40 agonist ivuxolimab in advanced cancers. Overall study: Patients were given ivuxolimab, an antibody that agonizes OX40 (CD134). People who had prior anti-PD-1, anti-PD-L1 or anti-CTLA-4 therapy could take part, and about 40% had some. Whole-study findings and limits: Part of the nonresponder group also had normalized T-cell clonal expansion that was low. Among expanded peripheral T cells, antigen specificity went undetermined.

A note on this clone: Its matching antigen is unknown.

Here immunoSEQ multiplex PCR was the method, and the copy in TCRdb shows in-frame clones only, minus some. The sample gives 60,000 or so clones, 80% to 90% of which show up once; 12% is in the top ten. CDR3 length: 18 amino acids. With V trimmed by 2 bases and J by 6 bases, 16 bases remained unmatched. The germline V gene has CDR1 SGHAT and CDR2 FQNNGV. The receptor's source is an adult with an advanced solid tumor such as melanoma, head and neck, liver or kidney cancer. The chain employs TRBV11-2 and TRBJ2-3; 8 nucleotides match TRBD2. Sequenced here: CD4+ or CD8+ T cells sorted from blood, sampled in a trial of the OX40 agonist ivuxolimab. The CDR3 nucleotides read TGTGCCAGCAGCTTAACCAGGACTAGCCTACCTTCTGCGGATACGCAGTATTTT. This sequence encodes CASSLTRTSLPSADTQYF. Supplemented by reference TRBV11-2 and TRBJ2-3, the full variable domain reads EAGVAQSPRYKIIEKRQSVAFWCNPISGHATLYWYQQILGQGPKLLIQFQNNGVVDDSQLPKDRFSAERLKGVDSTLKIQPAKLEDSAVYLCASSLTRTSLPSADTQYFGPGTRLTVL.